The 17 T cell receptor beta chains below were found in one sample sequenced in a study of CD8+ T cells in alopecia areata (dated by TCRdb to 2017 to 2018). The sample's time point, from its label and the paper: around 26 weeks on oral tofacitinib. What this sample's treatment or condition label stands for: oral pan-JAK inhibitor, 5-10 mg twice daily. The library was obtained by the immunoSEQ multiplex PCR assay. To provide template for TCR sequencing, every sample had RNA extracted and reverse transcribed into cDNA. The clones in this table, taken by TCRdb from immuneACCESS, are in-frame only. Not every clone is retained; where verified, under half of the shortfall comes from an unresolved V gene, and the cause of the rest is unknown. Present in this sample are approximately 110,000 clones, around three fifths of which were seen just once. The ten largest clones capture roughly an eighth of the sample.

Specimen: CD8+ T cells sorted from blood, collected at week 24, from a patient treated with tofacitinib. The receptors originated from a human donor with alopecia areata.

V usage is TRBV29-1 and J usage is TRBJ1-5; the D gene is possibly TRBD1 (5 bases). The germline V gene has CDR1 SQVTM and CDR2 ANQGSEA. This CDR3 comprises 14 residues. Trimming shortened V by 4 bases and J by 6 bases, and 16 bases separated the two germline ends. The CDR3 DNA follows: TGCAGCGTTGCGGAGGGGACTGGGATTCAGCCCCAGCATTTT. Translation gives CSVAEGTGIQPQHF.

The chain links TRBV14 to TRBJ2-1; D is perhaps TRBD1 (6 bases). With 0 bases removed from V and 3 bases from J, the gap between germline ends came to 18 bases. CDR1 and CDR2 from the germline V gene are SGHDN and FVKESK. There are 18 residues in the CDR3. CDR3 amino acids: CASSQETLWTEFYNEQFF. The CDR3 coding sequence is TGTGCCAGCAGCCAAGAGACGTTGTGGACAGAATTCTACAATGAGCAGTTCTTC.

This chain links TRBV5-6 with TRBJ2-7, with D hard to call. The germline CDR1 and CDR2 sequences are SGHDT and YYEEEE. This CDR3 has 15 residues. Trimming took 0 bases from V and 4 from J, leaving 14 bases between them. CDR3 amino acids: CASSLAAALVYEQYF. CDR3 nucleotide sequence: TGTGCCAGCAGCTTGGCTGCCGCTTTAGTTTACGAGCAGTACTTC.

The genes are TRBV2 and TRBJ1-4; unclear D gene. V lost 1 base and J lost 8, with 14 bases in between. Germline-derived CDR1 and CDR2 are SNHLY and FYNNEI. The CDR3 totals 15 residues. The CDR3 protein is CASSEEDFLEEKLFF. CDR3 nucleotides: TGTGCCAGCAGTGAAGAGGACTTCCTTGAGGAAAAACTGTTTTTT.

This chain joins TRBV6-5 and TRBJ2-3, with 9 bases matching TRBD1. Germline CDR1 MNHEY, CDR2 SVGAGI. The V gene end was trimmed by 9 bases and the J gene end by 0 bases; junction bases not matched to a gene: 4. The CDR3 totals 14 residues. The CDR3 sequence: CASGTGTSTDTQYF. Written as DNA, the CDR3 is TGTGCCAGTGGGACAGGGACTAGCACAGATACGCAGTATTTT.

CDR3 in DNA: TGTGCCAGTAGTAACCAGCACTTGGCATTGTCCTACGAGCAGTACTTC. Encoded protein: CASSNQHLALSYEQYF. The rearrangement links TRBV19 to TRBJ2-7; D gene ambiguous. Trimming took off 4 bases at V and 1 base at J, with 17 bases between the two ends. In germline, CDR1 is LNHDA, CDR2 SQIVND (reference sequence). The CDR3 consists of 16 residues.

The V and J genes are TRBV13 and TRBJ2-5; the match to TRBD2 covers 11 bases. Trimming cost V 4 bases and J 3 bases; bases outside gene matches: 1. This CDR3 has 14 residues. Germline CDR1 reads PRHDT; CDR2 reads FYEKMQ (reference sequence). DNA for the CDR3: TGTGCCAGCAGCTCGACTAGCGGGGAAGAGACCCAGTACTTC. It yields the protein CASSSTSGEETQYF.

CDR3 residues: CASSQDHRLNTGELFF. In DNA form, the CDR3 reads TGTGCCAGCAGCCAAGATCACCGGCTGAACACCGGGGAGCTGTTTTTT. This rearrangement joins TRBV14 to TRBJ2-2, with unresolved D. V lost 0 bases and J lost 1, with 9 bases in between. The CDR3 has 16 amino acids. Germline lookup yields CDR1 SGHDN and CDR2 FVKESK.

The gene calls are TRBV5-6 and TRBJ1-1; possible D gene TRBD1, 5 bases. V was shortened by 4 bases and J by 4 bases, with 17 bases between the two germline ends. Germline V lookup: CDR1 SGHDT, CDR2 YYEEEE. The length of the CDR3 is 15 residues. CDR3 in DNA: TGTGCCAGCAGCCCTTGGGGGGACGCAGTCACTGAAGCTTTCTTT. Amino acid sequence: CASSPWGDAVTEAFF.

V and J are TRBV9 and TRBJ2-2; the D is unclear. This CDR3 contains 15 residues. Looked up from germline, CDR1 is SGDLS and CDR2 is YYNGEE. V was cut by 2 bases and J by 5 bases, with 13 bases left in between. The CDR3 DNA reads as TGTGCCAGCAGCGTTAATGGCGAACGTACCGGGGAGCTGTTTTTT. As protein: CASSVNGERTGELFF.

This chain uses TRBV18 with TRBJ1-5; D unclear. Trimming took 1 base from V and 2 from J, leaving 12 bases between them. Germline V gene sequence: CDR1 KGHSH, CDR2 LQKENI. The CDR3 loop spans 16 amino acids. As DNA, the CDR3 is TGTGCCAGCTCACCACTGAGGGTGGAAGGCAATCAGCCCCAGCATTTT. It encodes CASSPLRVEGNQPQHF. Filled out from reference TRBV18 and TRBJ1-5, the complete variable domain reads NAGVMQNPRHLVRRRGQEARLRCSPMKGHSHVYWYRQLPEEGLKFMVYLQKENIIDESGMPKERFSAEFPKEGPSILRIQQVVRGDSAAYFCASSPLRVEGNQPQHFGDGTRLSIL.

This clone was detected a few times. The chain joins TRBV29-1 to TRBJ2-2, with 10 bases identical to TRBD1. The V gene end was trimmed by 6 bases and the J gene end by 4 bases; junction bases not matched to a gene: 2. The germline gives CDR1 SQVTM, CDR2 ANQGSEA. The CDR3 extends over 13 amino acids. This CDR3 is CSVRDRGTGELFF. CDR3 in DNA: TGCAGCGTCCGGGACAGGGGCACCGGGGAGCTGTTTTTT.

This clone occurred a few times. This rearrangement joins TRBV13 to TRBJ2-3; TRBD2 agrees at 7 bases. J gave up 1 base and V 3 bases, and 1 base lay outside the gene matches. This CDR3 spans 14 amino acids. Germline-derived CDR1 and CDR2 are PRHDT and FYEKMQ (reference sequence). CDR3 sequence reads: CASSFGGGTDTQYF. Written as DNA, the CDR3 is TGTGCCAGCAGCTTTGGGGGGGGCACAGATACGCAGTATTTT.

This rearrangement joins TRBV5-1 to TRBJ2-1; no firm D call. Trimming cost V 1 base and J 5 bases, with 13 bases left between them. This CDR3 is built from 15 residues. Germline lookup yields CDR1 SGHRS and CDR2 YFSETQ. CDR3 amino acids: CASSLSAGVHNEQFF. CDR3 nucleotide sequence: TGCGCCAGCAGCTTGTCGGCCGGAGTCCACAATGAGCAGTTCTTC.

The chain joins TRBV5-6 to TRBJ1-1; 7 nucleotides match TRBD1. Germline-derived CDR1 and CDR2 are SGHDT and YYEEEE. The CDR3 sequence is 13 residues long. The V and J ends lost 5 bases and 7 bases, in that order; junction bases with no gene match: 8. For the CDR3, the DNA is TGTGCCAGCAGGTACAGGGGCACGATTGAAGCTTTCTTT. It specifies CASRYRGTIEAFF.

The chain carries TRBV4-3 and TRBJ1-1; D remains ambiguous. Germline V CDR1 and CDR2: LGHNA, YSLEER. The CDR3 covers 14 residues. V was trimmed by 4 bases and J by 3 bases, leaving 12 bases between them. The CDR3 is CASSPLIGYTEAFF. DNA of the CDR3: TGCGCCAGCAGCCCCTTGATAGGGTACACTGAAGCTTTCTTT.

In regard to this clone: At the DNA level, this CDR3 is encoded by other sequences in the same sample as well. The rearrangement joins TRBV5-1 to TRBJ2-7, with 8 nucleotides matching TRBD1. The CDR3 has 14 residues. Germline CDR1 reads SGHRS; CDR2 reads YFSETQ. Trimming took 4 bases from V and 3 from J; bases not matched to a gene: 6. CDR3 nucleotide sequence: TGCGCCAGCAGCCCGACGGACAGGGACTACGAGCAGTACTTC. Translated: CASSPTDRDYEQYF.